The 24 T cell receptor beta chains below all came from one sample that was sequenced in a study of ipilimumab plus nivolumab after autologous stem cell transplantation (dated by TCRdb to about 2021). The protocol used for the library was the immunoSEQ multiplex PCR assay. Imported from immuneACCESS, the table was reduced by TCRdb to in-frame sequences with V and J called. These copies leave out some clones; in studies compared against another copy, an unresolved V gene accounts for under half, and the cause of the remainder is not known. The sample includes about 16,000 clones, with over 70% observed a single time. Of the sample, more than 20% is held by the ten largest clones. The source was PBMCs, collected in a trial of ipilimumab plus nivolumab as post-transplant consolidation. The receptor set was obtained from a male donor with diffuse large B-cell lymphoma.

With respect to this clone: Because the CDR3's place on the DNA is in doubt, the DNA is left out and the CDR3 is given as listed by TCRdb. The rearrangement joins TRBV9 to TRBJ2-1. From its first to its last residue, the CDR3 has 12 amino acids. Germline-derived CDR1 and CDR2 are SGDLS and YYNGEE. The CDR3 sequence: CASSVGGGIKFF.

The CDR3 protein is CASSEVQGSSYNEQFF. The DNA of the CDR3 is TGTGCCAGCAGTGAAGTACAGGGGAGCTCCTACAATGAGCAGTTCTTC. The chain joins TRBV2 to TRBJ2-1, with TRBD1 matching over 7 bases. J was trimmed by 0 bases and V by 1 base; bases with no gene match: 3. This CDR3 region has 16 residues. Germline V CDR1 and CDR2: SNHLY, FYNNEI.

V is TRBV4-2 and J is TRBJ2-5; 9 nucleotides match TRBD2. The end of the DNA is better explained by TRBJ2-7, so the J call may be wrong. Germline values: CDR1 LGHNA, CDR2 YNFKEQ. The CDR3 length is 18 residues. DNA of the CDR3: TGTGCCAGCAGCCAAGGCTCTTCTAGCGGGGTTAGCTCCTACGAGCAGTACTTC. Translation gives CASSQGSSSGVSSYEQYF.

The chain couples TRBV7-9 to TRBJ2-1; D remains unclear. CDR3 length: 14 residues. The germline V and J ends were trimmed by 4 bases and 0 bases, with 7 bases remaining between them. The V gene's germline CDR1 is SEHNR and CDR2 FQNEAQ (reference sequence). CDR3 sequence (DNA): TGTGCCAGCAGCTCCGGCAGCTCCTACAATGAGCAGTTCTTC. It specifies CASSSGSSYNEQFF.

This chain links TRBV28 with TRBJ2-7; the match to TRBD1 covers 11 bases. The CDR3 sequence is 17 residues long. Germline CDR1 reads MDHEN; CDR2 reads SYDVKM. V lost 1 base and J lost 5; bases outside the gene matches: 10. The CDR3 nucleotides are TGTGCCAGCAGTTTATTAGGACAGGGGGCGAATAATGACGAGCAGTACTTC. This encodes CASSLLGQGANNDEQYF. The whole variable domain, filled in from reference TRBV28 and TRBJ2-7, reads DVKVTQSSRYLVKRTGEKVFLECVQDMDHENMFWYRQDPGLGLRLIYFSYDVKMKEKGDIPEGYSVSREKKERFSLILESASTNQTSMYLCASSLLGQGANNDEQYFGPGTRLTVT.

The table lists this clone with a few counts. The rearrangement uses TRBV19 and TRBJ1-5; D not certain. The germline V and J ends were trimmed by 4 bases and 3 bases, with 4 bases remaining between them. The germline V gene encodes CDR1 LNHDA and CDR2 SQIVND (reference sequence). The CDR3 totals 12 residues. The CDR3 reads CASSRANQPQHF. The DNA for the CDR3 is TGTGCCAGTAGTAGAGCCAATCAGCCCCAGCATTTT.

The gene calls are TRBV7-2 and TRBJ2-2; 8 nucleotides align to TRBD2. The CDR3 covers 17 residues. Germline V CDR1 and CDR2: SGHTA, FQGNSA. After removal of 1 base from V and 4 bases from J, the junction contained 8 bases not matched to a gene. The CDR3 is CASSLGAGGPGTGELFF. The CDR3 DNA follows: TGTGCCAGCAGCTTAGGTGCGGGGGGCCCGGGCACCGGGGAGCTGTTTTTT.

The genes are TRBV5-6 and TRBJ1-5; D is undetermined. Germline CDR1 reads SGHDT; CDR2 reads YYEEEE. Trimming shortened V by 1 base and J by 5 bases, and 10 bases separated the two germline ends. The CDR3 extends over 14 amino acids. The CDR3 sequence is CASSLSGSYQPQHF. The CDR3 DNA sequence: TGTGCCAGCAGCTTGTCGGGGTCGTATCAGCCCCAGCATTTT.

The chain employs TRBV4-2 and TRBJ1-5; D may be TRBD1 (6 bases). V was clipped by 6 bases and J by 0 bases, with 9 bases between them. Germline V lookup: CDR1 LGHNA, CDR2 YNFKEQ. This CDR3 spans 14 amino acids. The CDR3 DNA reads as TGTGCCAGCAGACAGGGAAATAGCAATCAGCCCCAGCATTTT. Translating gives CASRQGNSNQPQHF.

The chain uses TRBV4-1 and TRBJ2-1; D is perhaps TRBD2 (5 bases). V shed 0 bases and J shed 2 bases, with 11 bases lying between them. This CDR3 comprises 16 residues. The V gene's germline CDR1 is MGHRA and CDR2 YSYEKL. CDR3 coding DNA: TGCGCCAGCAGCCAAGACCCGGCAGCGGCCTACAATGAGCAGTTCTTC. Amino acids: CASSQDPAAAYNEQFF.

V gene TRBV30 combines with J gene TRBJ1-2, with D uncertain. Germline V gives CDR1 GTSNPN, CDR2 SVGIG (reference sequence). The V gene lost 0 bases and the J gene lost 2 bases, with 7 bases spanning the gap. The CDR3 is 13 residues long. CDR3 sequence (DNA): TGTGCCTGGAGTGTAACCAGGAACTATGGCTACACCTTC. Translated, it gives CAWSVTRNYGYTF.

The V call is TRBV6-6, the J call TRBJ2-1; D remains unclear. This CDR3 has 13 residues. Deletions cut 4 bases from V and 4 bases from J, with 8 bases between. CDR1 is MNHNY and CDR2 is SVGAGI in the germline V gene (reference sequence). CDR3 sequence: CASSLSDYNEQFF. The DNA for the CDR3 is TGTGCCAGCAGTTTATCTGATTACAATGAGCAGTTCTTC.

The chain recombines TRBV11-2 with TRBJ2-1, with 7 nucleotides matching TRBD1. CDR3 length equals 15 residues. The germline gives CDR1 SGHAT, CDR2 FQNNGV. V lost 1 base, J lost 2 bases, and 2 bases stayed unmatched. The CDR3 region has the DNA TGTGCCAGCAGCTTAGGGCAGGGGGCCTACAATGAGCAGTTCTTC. It specifies CASSLGQGAYNEQFF.

The chain's CDR3 is CASSFTSGSYNEQFF. The CDR3 DNA follows: TGCGCCAGCAGCTTTACTAGCGGTTCCTACAATGAGCAGTTCTTC. This chain joins TRBV5-1 and TRBJ2-1; 8 bases line up with TRBD2. This CDR3 contains 15 residues. V was pared by 2 bases and J by 1 base, with 2 bases of the junction left unmatched. In germline, CDR1 is SGHRS, CDR2 YFSETQ.

This chain uses TRBV9 with TRBJ2-7, with 9 bases identical to TRBD2. Germline assignment: CDR1 SGDLS and CDR2 YYNGEE. The CDR3 is made up of 14 amino acids. Trimming cost V 3 bases and J 7 bases; bases outside gene matches: 8. This chain's CDR3 is CASSELAGVSEQYF. The CDR3 bases are TGTGCCAGCAGCGAATTAGCGGGGGTATCGGAGCAGTACTTC. The whole variable domain, remainder taken from reference TRBV9 and TRBJ2-7, is DSGVTQTPKHLITATGQRVTLRCSPRSGDLSVYWYQQSLDQGLQFLIQYYNGEERAKGNILERFSAQQFPDLHSELNLSSLELGDSALYFCASSELAGVSEQYFGPGTRLTVT.

This clone came up a few times. This chain uses TRBV7-2 with TRBJ2-3; TRBD2 agrees at 8 bases. J was trimmed by 2 bases and V by 1 base; bases with no gene match: 2. CDR3 length: 15 residues. Per germline, CDR1 SGHTA and CDR2 FQGNSA. CDR3 sequence (DNA): TGTGCCAGCAGCTTAGGCGGGGGGAACACAGATACGCAGTATTTT. Translating gives CASSLGGGNTDTQYF. The full variable domain, rest sourced from reference TRBV7-2 and TRBJ2-3, is GAGVSQSPSNKVTEKGKDVELRCDPISGHTALYWYRQSLGQGLEFLIYFQGNSAPDKSGLPSDRFSAERTGGSVSTLTIQRTQQEDSAVYLCASSLGGGNTDTQYFGPGTRLTVL.

The chain links TRBV12-5 to TRBJ2-5, with 7 nucleotides matching TRBD1. Germline-derived CDR1 and CDR2 are LGHNT and FRNRAP. The trim removed 1 base at V and 3 bases at J, leaving 8 bases unmatched. This CDR3 is built from 16 residues. DNA for the CDR3: TGTGCTAGTGGTTTGGGCACAGGGGTCCCCGAAGAGACCCAGTACTTC. It encodes CASGLGTGVPEETQYF.

The chain joins TRBV28 to TRBJ2-1, with D unclear. Germline V CDR1 and CDR2: MDHEN, SYDVKM. V was cut by 7 bases and J by 1 base, with 17 bases left in between. This CDR3 has 16 amino acids. CDR3 DNA sequence: TGTGCCAGCACCCTCCCCCGAGCCCAGTCCTACAATGAGCAGTTCTTC. Its translation is CASTLPRAQSYNEQFF.

By sample share, this clone is medium-sized (0.01 to 0.1%). This chain uses TRBV9 with TRBJ2-3; 9 positions match TRBD1. This CDR3 is built from 16 residues. The ends lost 4 bases at V and 3 bases at J; junction bases unmatched: 9. CDR1 is SGDLS, CDR2 YYNGEE, per germline. The CDR3 DNA follows: TGTGCCAGCAGCCTTTGGACAGGGGAGAGAACAGATACGCAGTATTTT. Translation: CASSLWTGERTDTQYF.

The V call is TRBV19, the J call TRBJ2-7, with D maybe TRBD1 (5 bases). Germline CDR1 and CDR2: LNHDA and SQIVND (reference sequence). Between the trimmed V and J ends, which lost 1 base and 5 bases, there was a span of 12 bases. The CDR3 totals 14 residues. The CDR3 here is CASSIVAGRNEQYF. CDR3 DNA sequence: TGTGCCAGTAGTATAGTTGCAGGGCGGAACGAGCAGTACTTC.

The chain has TRBV5-1 and TRBJ1-3; 7 nucleotides agree with TRBD1. V was clipped by 4 bases and J by 0 bases; unmatched bases: 7. The CDR3 totals 16 residues. Germline CDR1 SGHRS, CDR2 YFSETQ. CDR3 in DNA: TGCGCCAGCAGCACGACAGGGCTACACTCTGGAAACACCATATATTTT. It translates to CASSTTGLHSGNTIYF.

The V and J genes are TRBV5-1 and TRBJ1-1; D call uncertain. V was trimmed by 0 bases and J by 3 bases, leaving 12 bases between them. Germline V gene sequence: CDR1 SGHRS, CDR2 YFSETQ. The CDR3 covers 15 residues. As DNA, the CDR3 is TGCGCCAGCAGCTTGGTCCCGGGTATGGACACTGAAGCTTTCTTT. Translating gives CASSLVPGMDTEAFF.

V usage is TRBV6-1 and J usage is TRBJ1-1, with D possibly matching TRBD1 (5 bases). Trimming removed 4 bases from V and 5 bases from J, with 11 bases in between. Germline assignment: CDR1 MNHNS and CDR2 SASEGT. This CDR3 comprises 13 residues. The CDR3: CASSGGAGTEAFF. DNA for the CDR3: TGTGCCAGCAGTGGAGGGGCGGGGACTGAAGCTTTCTTT.

J is TRBJ2-3 and V is TRBV4-1, with 8 nucleotides matching TRBD2. The V segment lost 1 base and the J segment 5 bases; nucleotides outside the gene matches: 11. The germline V gene has CDR1 MGHRA and CDR2 YSYEKL. The CDR3 has 17 amino acids. CDR3 in amino acids: CASSQGILAGVKDTQYF. The CDR3 region has the DNA TGCGCCAGCAGCCAAGGTATCCTAGCGGGTGTGAAAGATACGCAGTATTTT.